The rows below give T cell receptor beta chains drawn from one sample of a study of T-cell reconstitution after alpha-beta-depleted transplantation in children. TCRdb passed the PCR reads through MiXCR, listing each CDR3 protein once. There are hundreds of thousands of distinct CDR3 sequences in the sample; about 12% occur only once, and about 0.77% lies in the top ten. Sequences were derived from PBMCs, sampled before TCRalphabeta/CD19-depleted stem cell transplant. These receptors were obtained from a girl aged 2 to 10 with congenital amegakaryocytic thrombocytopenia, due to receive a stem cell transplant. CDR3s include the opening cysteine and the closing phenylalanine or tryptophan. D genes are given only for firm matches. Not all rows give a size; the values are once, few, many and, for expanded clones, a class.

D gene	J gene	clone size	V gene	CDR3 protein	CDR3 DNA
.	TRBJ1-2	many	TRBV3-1	CASSQDPGRDSYTF	TGTGCCAGCAGCCAAGATCCAGGCAGGGATAGCTACACCTTC
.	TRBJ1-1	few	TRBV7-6	CASSLGPGPAFF	TGTGCCAGCAGCTTAGGGCCGGGCCCGGCTTTCTTT
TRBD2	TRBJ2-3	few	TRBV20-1	CSARPRYSGALVTDTQYF	TGCAGTGCTAGACCCAGATATAGCGGGGCCCTAGTCACAGATACGCAGTATTTT
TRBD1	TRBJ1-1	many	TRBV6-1	CASSADRANTEAFF	TGTGCCAGCAGTGCGGACAGGGCTAACACTGAAGCTTTCTTT
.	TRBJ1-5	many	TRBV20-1	CSASFGSNQPQHF	TGCAGTGCTAGTTTTGGGTCCAATCAGCCCCAGCATTTT
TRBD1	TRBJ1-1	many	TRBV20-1	CSAREFRTGGEAFF	TGCAGTGCTAGAGAATTCAGGACAGGGGGAGAAGCTTTCTTT
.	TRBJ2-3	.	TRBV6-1	CASRPWGLTDTQYF	TGTGCCAGCAGGCCGTGGGGGCTCACAGATACGCAGTATTTT
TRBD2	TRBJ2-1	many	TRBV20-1	CSATLDSTGGGDEQFF	TGCAGTGCTACCCTCGACAGTACGGGAGGTGGGGATGAGCAGTTCTTC
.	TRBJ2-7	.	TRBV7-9	CASSLGGVVEQYF	TGTGCCAGCAGCTTGGGCGGGGTGGTCGAGCAGTACTTC
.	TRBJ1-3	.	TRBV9	CASSVGSRSGNTIYF	TGTGCCAGCAGCGTAGGGTCTCGCTCTGGAAACACCATATATTTT
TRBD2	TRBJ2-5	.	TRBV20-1	CSASGPGLAGVWPETQYF	TGCAGTGCTAGTGGGCCGGGACTAGCGGGAGTTTGGCCAGAGACCCAGTACTTC
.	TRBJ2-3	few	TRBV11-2	CASSLVTGRTDTQYF	TGTGCCAGCAGCTTAGTTACAGGGAGAACAGATACGCAGTATTTT
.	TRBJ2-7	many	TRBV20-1	CSATRGRDYEQYF	TGCAGTGCTACCCGGGGCAGGGACTACGAGCAGTACTTC
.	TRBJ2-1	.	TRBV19	CASSKGYVDEQFF	TGTGCCAGTAGTAAGGGATACGTAGATGAGCAGTTCTTC
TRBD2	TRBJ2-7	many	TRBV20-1	CSARLAGNYEQYF	TGCAGTGCGCGACTAGCGGGCAACTACGAGCAGTACTTC
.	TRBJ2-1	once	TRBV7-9	CASSKDTLYNEQFF	TGTGCCAGCAGCAAGGACACTCTATACAATGAGCAGTTCTTC
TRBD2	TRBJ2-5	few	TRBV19	CASSSSSGRSETQYF	TGTGCCAGTAGTTCCTCCAGCGGGAGATCAGAGACCCAGTACTTC
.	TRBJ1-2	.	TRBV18	CASSRAGQFYGYTF	TGTGCCAGCTCACGAGCCGGCCAGTTCTATGGCTACACCTTC